Sequencing of this TCR beta chain was carried out in a study of circulating tumor DNA in untreated peripheral T-cell lymphoma. Findings of the study overall: In about 80% of patients, tumor-specific clonotypes were identified.

With respect to this clone: Antigen: not known.

Before treatment, baseline tumor tissue was collected for sequencing. Losses at the gene ends were 4 bases for V and 3 bases for J; bases not matched to a gene: 10. Germline V lookup: CDR1 MNHEY, CDR2 SMNVEV (reference sequence). The CDR3 contains 16 residues. The data were produced by immunoSEQ multiplex PCR, yet TCRdb's version contains in-frame clones alone and is incomplete. In the table there are approximately 10,000 clones, about three quarters of which are singletons. This chain links TRBV27 with TRBJ2-7; 9 bases are a match to TRBD1. Sample: tumor tissue. The sequence was collected from a human donor with peripheral T-cell lymphoma. The CDR3 DNA reads TGTGCCAGCAGTTCGGCCCTGGACAGGGGATACTACGAGCAGTACTTC. As protein: CASSSALDRGYYEQYF.